The clone carrying this T cell receptor (beta chain) showed up many times. Its antigen is unidentified. V shed 6 bases and J shed 8 bases, with 10 bases lying between them. Germline V CDR1 and CDR2: MNHNS, SASEGT. The CDR3 extends over 12 amino acids. Original data processing: To classify distant metastasis in papillary thyroid cancer, a model was built from CDR3 differences across clinicopathological groups. From the PCR reads, TCRdb re-called clones with MiXCR. TCRdb, rather than the study authors, made the V and J calls. The repertoire includes over 30,000 clones, 15% to 20% of them detected once, and roughly 13% sits in the top ten. Prior to thyroid surgery, none of the patients had received any treatment. These data originate in a study of metastatic and nonmetastatic thyroid tumors. About the research overall: Samples came from malignant and benign thyroid patients, and repertoires were compared across blood and tumor or nodule tissue.

Whole-study findings and limits: According to reports, the diversity of TCR beta was significantly higher in malignant thyroid tumors than in benign nodules, and this held in both blood and tumor samples.

Sequencing was carried out using tumor tissue. The chain combines TRBV6-1 with TRBJ1-4; D is possibly TRBD1 (5 bases). The TCR originated in a female donor with papillary thyroid cancer or a benign thyroid nodule (not recorded which). Some clones in this sample may be carry-over from other donors' samples. The CDR3 protein is CASSTGWEKLFF. The CDR3 region has the DNA TGTGCCAGCAGCACAGGCTGGGAAAAACTGTTTTTT.